This TCR beta chain emerged from a study of blood T cell repertoires in COVID-19. Enrollees, about 18 to 89 years old, lived in some 24 US areas. Recovery meant two consecutive negative NP/OP PCR tests, professional clearance, or resolved symptoms. Clones were read by immunoSEQ multiplex PCR, and TCRdb kept only the in-frame ones, dropping some. Counted here are around 240,000 clones, 80% to 90% occurring once; the ten biggest clones make up 1.9%. Germline CDR1 and CDR2: SGHRS and YFSETQ. V gave up 0 bases and J gave up 0 bases; unmatched junction bases: 8. The CDR3 extends over 18 amino acids. The sequence derives from a woman in her forties or fifties who had recovered from COVID-19. The sample taken for sequencing was PBMCs or T cells enriched from blood (not recorded which). The chain is built from TRBV5-1 and TRBJ1-4; 7 bases agree with TRBD1. CDR3 loop: CASSLALTGRSTNEKLFF. The CDR3 DNA is TGCGCCAGCAGCTTGGCTCTGACAGGGCGATCAACTAATGAAAAACTGTTTTTT.